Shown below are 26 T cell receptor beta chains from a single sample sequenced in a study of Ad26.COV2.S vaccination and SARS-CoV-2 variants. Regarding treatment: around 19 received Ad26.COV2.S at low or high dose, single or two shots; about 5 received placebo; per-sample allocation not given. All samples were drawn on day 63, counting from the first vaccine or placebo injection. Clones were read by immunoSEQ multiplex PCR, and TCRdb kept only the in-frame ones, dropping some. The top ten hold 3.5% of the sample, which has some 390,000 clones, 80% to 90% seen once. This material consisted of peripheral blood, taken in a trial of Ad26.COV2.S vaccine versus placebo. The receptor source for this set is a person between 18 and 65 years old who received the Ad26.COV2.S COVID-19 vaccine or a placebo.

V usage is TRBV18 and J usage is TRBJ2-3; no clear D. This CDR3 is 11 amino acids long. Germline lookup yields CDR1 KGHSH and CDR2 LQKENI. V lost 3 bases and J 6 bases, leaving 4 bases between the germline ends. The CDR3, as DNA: TGTGCCAGCTCACCCCTGGATACGCAGTATTTT. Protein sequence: CASSPLDTQYF.

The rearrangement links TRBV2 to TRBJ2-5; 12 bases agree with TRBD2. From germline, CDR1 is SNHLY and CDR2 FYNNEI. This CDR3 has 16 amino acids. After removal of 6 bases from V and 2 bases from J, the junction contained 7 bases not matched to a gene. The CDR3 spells CASRPSGGALQETQYF. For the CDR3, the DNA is TGTGCCAGCAGGCCTAGCGGGGGGGCACTACAAGAGACCCAGTACTTC.

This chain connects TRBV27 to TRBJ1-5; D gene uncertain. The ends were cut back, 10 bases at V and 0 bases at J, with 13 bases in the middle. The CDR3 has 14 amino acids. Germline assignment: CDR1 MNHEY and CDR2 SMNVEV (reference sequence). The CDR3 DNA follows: TGTGCCACCTCGCGGAGTCTTAGCAATCAGCCCCAGCATTTT. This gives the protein CATSRSLSNQPQHF.

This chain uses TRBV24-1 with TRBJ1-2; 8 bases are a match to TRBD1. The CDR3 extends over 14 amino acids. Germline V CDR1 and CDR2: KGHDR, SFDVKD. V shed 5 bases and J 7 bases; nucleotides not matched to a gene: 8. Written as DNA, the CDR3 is TGTGCCACCAGTGGCGCGGACAGGGTATCTGGCTACACCTTC. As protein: CATSGADRVSGYTF.

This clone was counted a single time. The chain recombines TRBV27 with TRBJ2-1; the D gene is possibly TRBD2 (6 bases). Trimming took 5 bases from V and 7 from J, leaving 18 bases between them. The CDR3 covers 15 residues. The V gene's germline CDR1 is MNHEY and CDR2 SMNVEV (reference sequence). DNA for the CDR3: TGTGCCAGCAGTCTCTTAGCCGGGGGTTTGAATGAGCAGTTCTTC. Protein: CASSLLAGGLNEQFF.

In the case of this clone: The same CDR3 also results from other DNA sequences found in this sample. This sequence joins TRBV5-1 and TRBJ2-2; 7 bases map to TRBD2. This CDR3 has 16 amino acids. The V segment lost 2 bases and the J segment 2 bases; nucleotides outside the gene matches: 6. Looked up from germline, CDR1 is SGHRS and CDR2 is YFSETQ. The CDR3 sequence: CASSLIGTTNTGELFF. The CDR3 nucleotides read TGCGCCAGCAGCTTAATCGGGACTACCAACACCGGGGAGCTGTTTTTT.

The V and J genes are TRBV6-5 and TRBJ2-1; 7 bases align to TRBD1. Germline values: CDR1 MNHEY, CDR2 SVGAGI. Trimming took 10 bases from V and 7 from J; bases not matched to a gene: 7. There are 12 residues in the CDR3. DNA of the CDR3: TGTGCCACCAAAGACAGGGTGAATGAGCAGTTCTTC. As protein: CATKDRVNEQFF.

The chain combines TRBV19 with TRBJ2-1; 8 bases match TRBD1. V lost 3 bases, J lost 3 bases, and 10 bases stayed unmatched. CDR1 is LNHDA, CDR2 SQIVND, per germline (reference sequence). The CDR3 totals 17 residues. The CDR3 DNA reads TGTGCCAGTAGTATCGGCCGACAGGGGAGATTCTACAATGAGCAGTTCTTC. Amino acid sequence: CASSIGRQGRFYNEQFF.

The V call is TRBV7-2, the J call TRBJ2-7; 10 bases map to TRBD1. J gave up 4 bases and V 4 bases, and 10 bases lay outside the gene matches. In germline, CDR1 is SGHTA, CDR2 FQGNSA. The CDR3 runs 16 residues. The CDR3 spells CASSSIRDRGEYEQYF. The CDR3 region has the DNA TGTGCCAGCAGCTCCATCCGGGACAGGGGAGAATACGAGCAGTACTTC.

CDR3 nucleotide sequence: TGTGCCAGCAGTCCCGGGACGCACCTTGGAAACACCATATATTTT. Translation gives CASSPGTHLGNTIYF. This chain uses TRBV6-9 with TRBJ1-3; a weak D match, TRBD1 (5 bases). V was shortened by 5 bases and J by 3 bases, with 14 bases between the two germline ends. CDR3 length: 15 residues. Germline-derived CDR1 and CDR2 are MNHGY and SVAAGI.

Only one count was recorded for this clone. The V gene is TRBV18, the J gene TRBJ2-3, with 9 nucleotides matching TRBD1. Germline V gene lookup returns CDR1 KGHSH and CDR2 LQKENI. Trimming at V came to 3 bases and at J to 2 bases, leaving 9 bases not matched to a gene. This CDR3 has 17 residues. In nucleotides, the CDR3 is TGTGCCAGCTCACCCCGGGACAGGGTGAAATCCACAGATACGCAGTATTTT. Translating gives CASSPRDRVKSTDTQYF.

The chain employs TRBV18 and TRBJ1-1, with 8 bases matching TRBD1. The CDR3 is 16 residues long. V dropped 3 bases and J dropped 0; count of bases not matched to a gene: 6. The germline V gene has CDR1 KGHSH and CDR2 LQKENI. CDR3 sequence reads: CASSPTRQGLNTEAFF. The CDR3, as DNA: TGTGCCAGCTCACCCACAAGACAGGGGTTGAACACTGAAGCTTTCTTT.

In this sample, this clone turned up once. The CDR3 nucleotides are TGTGCCACCAGCAGGACAGCTAACACTGAAGCTTTCTTT. Translated: CATSRTANTEAFF. The chain has TRBV15 and TRBJ1-1, with a possible D match to TRBD1 (5 bases). The CDR3 is 13 amino acids. The ends were cut back, 3 bases at V and 2 bases at J, with 7 bases in the middle. In germline, CDR1 is LNHNV, CDR2 YYDKDF (reference sequence).

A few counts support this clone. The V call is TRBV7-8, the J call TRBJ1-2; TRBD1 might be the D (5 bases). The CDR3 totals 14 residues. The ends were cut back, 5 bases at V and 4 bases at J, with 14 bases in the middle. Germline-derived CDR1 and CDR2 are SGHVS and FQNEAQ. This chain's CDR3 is CASSPTGIGYGYTF. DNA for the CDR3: TGTGCCAGCAGCCCAACAGGCATTGGCTATGGCTACACCTTC.

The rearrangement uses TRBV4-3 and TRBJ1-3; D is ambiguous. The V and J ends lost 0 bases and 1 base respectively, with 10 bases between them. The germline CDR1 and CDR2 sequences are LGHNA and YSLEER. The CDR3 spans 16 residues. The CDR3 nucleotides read TGCGCCAGCAGCCAAGAATTGGCGGTTTCTGGAAACACCATATATTTT. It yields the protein CASSQELAVSGNTIYF.

CDR3 DNA: TGTGCCAGCAGCTTAGCGACGGGGAGGGTAGAATCACCCCTCCACTTT. Protein sequence: CASSLATGRVESPLHF. The chain recombines TRBV7-2 with TRBJ1-6; D gene unclear. CDR1 is SGHTA and CDR2 is FQGNSA in the germline V gene. V was clipped by 0 bases and J by 10 bases, with 16 bases between them. This CDR3 has 16 residues.

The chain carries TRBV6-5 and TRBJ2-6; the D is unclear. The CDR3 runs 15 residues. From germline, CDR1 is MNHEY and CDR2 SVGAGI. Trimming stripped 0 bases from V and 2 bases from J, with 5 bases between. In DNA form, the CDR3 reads TGTGCCAGCAGTTACTCTTACACTGGGGCCAACGTCCTGACTTTC. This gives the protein CASSYSYTGANVLTF.

CDR3 nucleotide sequence: TGTGCCAGCTCACCACAGGGGGCGAACTATGGCTACACCTTC. Translation gives CASSPQGANYGYTF. This chain connects TRBV18 to TRBJ1-2; TRBD1 matches 7 bases. CDR1 is KGHSH, CDR2 LQKENI, per germline. The CDR3 contains 14 residues. The J segment lost 2 bases and the V segment lost 1 base, leaving 1 base of the junction unmatched.

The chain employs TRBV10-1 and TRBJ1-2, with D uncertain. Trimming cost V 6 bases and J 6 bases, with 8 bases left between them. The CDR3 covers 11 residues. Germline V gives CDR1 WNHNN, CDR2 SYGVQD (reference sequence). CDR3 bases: TGCGCCAGCAGCGGCGGGAATGGCTACACCTTC. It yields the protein CASSGGNGYTF.

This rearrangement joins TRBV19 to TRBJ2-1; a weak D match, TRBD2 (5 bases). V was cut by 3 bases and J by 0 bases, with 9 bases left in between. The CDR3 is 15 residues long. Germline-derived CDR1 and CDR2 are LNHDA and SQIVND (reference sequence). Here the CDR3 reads CASSIPGVSYNEQFF. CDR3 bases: TGTGCCAGTAGTATCCCCGGGGTCTCCTACAATGAGCAGTTCTTC.

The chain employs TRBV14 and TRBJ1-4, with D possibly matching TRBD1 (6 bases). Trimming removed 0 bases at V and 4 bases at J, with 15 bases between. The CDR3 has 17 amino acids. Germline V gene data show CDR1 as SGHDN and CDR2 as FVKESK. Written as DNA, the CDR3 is TGTGCCAGCAGCCAAGATGTGCGGGGGCGGAATAATGAAAAACTGTTTTTT. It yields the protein CASSQDVRGRNNEKLFF.

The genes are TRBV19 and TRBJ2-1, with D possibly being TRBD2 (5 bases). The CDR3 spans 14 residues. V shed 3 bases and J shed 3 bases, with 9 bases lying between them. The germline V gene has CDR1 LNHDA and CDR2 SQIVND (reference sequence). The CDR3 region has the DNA TGTGCCAGTAGTATTCAGAGGGACTACAATGAGCAGTTCTTC. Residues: CASSIQRDYNEQFF.

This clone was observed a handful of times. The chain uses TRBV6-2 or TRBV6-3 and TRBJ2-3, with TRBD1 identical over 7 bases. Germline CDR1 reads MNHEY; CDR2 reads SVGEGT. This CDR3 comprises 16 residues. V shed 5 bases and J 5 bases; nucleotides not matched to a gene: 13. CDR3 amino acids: CASSDRQGQFVDTQYF. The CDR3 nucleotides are TGTGCCAGCAGTGACCGACAGGGTCAGTTTGTAGATACGCAGTATTTT.

The DNA of the CDR3 is TGTGCCAGCTCACCACCGACAGGGTTAAATTCCAAAAACATTCAGTACTTC. Translation gives CASSPPTGLNSKNIQYF. The chain couples TRBV18 to TRBJ2-4, with TRBD1 identical over 7 bases. The CDR3 runs to 17 residues. Germline V gene data show CDR1 as KGHSH and CDR2 as LQKENI. V shed 0 bases, J shed 2 bases, and the junction held 7 bases outside the gene matches.

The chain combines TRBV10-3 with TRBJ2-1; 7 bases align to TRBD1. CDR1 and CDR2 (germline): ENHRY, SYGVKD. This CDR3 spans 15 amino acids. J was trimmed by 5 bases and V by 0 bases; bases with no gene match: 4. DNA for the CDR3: TGTGCCATCAGTGAGTCGGGACAGTACAACAATGAGCAGTTCTTC. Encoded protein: CAISESGQYNNEQFF.

The DNA of the CDR3 is TGTGCCACCAGCACTCCGGGACAGGGGGCCCTTTCGGCTGAAGCTTTCTTT. It specifies CATSTPGQGALSAEAFF. The chain links TRBV15 to TRBJ1-1, with 12 positions matching TRBD1. Germline V gives CDR1 LNHNV, CDR2 YYDKDF (reference sequence). There are 17 residues in the CDR3. Trimming at V came to 4 bases and at J to 6 bases, leaving 12 bases not matched to a gene.